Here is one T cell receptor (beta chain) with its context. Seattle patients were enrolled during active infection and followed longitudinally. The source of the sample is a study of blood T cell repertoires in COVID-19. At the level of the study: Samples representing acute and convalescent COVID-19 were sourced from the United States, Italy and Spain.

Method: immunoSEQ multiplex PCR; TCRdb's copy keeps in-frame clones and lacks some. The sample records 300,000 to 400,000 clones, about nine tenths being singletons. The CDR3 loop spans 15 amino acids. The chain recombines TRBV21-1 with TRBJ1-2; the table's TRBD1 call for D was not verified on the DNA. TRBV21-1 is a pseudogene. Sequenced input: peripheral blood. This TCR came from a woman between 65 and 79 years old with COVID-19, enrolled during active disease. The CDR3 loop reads CASSKAGARSYGYTF. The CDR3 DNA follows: TGTGCCAGCAGCAAAGCGGGGGCAAGATCCTATGGCTACACCTTC.